Shown below are 22 T cell receptor beta chains from a single sample sequenced in a study of blood T cell repertoires in COVID-19. TCRdb's table, derived via immunoSEQ multiplex PCR, lists solely in-frame clones and lacks some. The table records under 450,000 clones, around 83% of them present only once. Sequenced input: PBMCs or T cells enriched from blood (not recorded which). The receptor source for this set is a woman aged 45 to 65 who had recovered from COVID-19.

This chain connects TRBV2 to TRBJ1-6; TRBD1 aligns across 9 bases. Germline V gene sequence: CDR1 SNHLY, CDR2 FYNNEI. The CDR3 loop spans 17 amino acids. The ends lost 5 bases at V and 10 bases at J; junction bases unmatched: 15. The CDR3 coding sequence is TGTGCCAGCAGTTCTCCGGGACAGGGTATTATTGGGTCACCCCTCCACTTT. It yields the protein CASSSPGQGIIGSPLHF.

The chain links TRBV6-5 to TRBJ2-7; tentative D call: TRBD1 (6 bases). CDR1 is MNHEY, CDR2 SVGAGI, per germline. The germline V and J ends were trimmed by 6 bases and 5 bases, with 11 bases remaining between them. The CDR3 extends over 12 amino acids. CDR3 sequence reads: CASSQGINEQYF. CDR3 nucleotide sequence: TGTGCCAGCAGCCAGGGGATCAACGAGCAGTACTTC.

The J gene is TRBJ2-2, the V gene TRBV13, with 10 nucleotides matching TRBD2. The CDR3 loop spans 17 amino acids. Trimming at V came to 3 bases and at J to 5 bases, leaving 9 bases not matched to a gene. Germline V gene data show CDR1 as PRHDT and CDR2 as FYEKMQ (reference sequence). CDR3 nucleotide sequence: TGTGCCAGCAGCTTTGTATCCATAGCGGGAGGAACCGGGGAGCTGTTTTTT. Translation gives CASSFVSIAGGTGELFF.

The rearrangement joins TRBV11-3 to TRBJ1-1, with a weak D call TRBD1 (5 bases). V lost 5 bases, J lost 1 base, and 23 bases lay in between. This CDR3 comprises 18 residues. The germline gives CDR1 SGHNT, CDR2 YENEEA. CDR3 sequence reads: CASSPSPTDPLWNTEAFF. CDR3 in DNA: TGTGCCAGCAGCCCGTCCCCGACAGATCCCTTGTGGAACACTGAAGCTTTCTTT.

V and J are TRBV5-1 and TRBJ1-1; the D gene is possibly TRBD1 (5 bases). Germline lookup yields CDR1 SGHRS and CDR2 YFSETQ. V was pared by 1 base and J by 8 bases, with 9 bases between. The length of the CDR3 is 12 residues. The CDR3 loop is CASSLRGLEAFF. In DNA, the CDR3 is TGCGCCAGCAGCTTGCGGGGACTCGAAGCTTTCTTT.

J is TRBJ1-1 and V is TRBV6-5; tentative D call: TRBD1 (6 bases). Trimming cost V 5 bases and J 10 bases, with 14 bases left between them. Germline values: CDR1 MNHEY, CDR2 SVGAGI. This CDR3 contains 12 residues. CDR3 residues: CASSRTAQGAFF. CDR3 sequence (DNA): TGTGCCAGCAGTCGGACAGCCCAGGGAGCTTTCTTT.

The V gene is TRBV13, the J gene TRBJ1-1; D gene uncertain. Germline V lookup: CDR1 PRHDT, CDR2 FYEKMQ (reference sequence). Trimming stripped 5 bases from V and 1 base from J, with 11 bases between. The CDR3 is made up of 14 amino acids. CDR3 nucleotides: TGTGCCAGCAGCCCCGACCGGAGGAACACTGAAGCTTTCTTT. Translated, it gives CASSPDRRNTEAFF.

This clone was counted only a few times. The chain links TRBV7-9 to TRBJ2-5, with D tentatively TRBD2 (6 bases). Trimming pared 2 bases from V and 2 bases from J, leaving 9 bases between. The germline V gene has CDR1 SEHNR and CDR2 FQNEAQ (reference sequence). This CDR3 region has 14 residues. The CDR3 DNA reads as TGTGCCAGCAGCTTAACTAGCAAACAAGAGACCCAGTACTTC. Translation: CASSLTSKQETQYF.

The chain links TRBV7-2 to TRBJ2-1, with D perhaps TRBD1 (5 bases). In germline, CDR1 is SGHTA, CDR2 FQGNSA. CDR3 length: 15 amino acids. Trimming stripped 3 bases from V and 6 bases from J, with 15 bases between. The CDR3: CASSLGRGWSNEQFF. CDR3 bases: TGTGCCAGCAGCTTGGGTAGGGGATGGTCCAATGAGCAGTTCTTC.

The chain's CDR3 is CASSVGAGSNEKLFF. The DNA for the CDR3 is TGTGCCAGCAGCGTAGGGGCAGGCAGTAATGAAAAACTGTTTTTT. The chain is built from TRBV9 and TRBJ1-4; D gene uncertain. V lost 0 bases, J lost 4 bases, and 10 bases lay in between. Germline V gene data show CDR1 as SGDLS and CDR2 as YYNGEE. The CDR3 consists of 15 residues.

Here the CDR3 DNA reads TGTGCCAGCAGCCAGTCCACAGATACGCAGTATTTT. This sequence encodes CASSQSTDTQYF. V and J are TRBV7-2 and TRBJ2-3; D is ambiguous. Germline V gene lookup returns CDR1 SGHTA and CDR2 FQGNSA. CDR3 length: 12 amino acids. Trimming took 5 bases from V and 2 from J, leaving 5 bases between them. The complete variable domain, with remaining parts taken from reference TRBV7-2 and TRBJ2-3, reads GAGVSQSPSNKVTEKGKDVELRCDPISGHTALYWYRQSLGQGLEFLIYFQGNSAPDKSGLPSDRFSAERTGGSVSTLTIQRTQQEDSAVYLCASSQSTDTQYFGPGTRLTVL.

This rearrangement joins TRBV13 to TRBJ1-6, with D possibly being TRBD1 (5 bases). The CDR3 spans 16 residues. The V end was cut by 1 base, the J end by 5 bases, with 12 bases between. Germline CDR1 is PRHDT and CDR2 is FYEKMQ (reference sequence). This chain's CDR3 is CASSLVFSGNNSPLHF. Here the CDR3 DNA reads TGTGCCAGCAGCTTAGTTTTTTCAGGGAATAATTCACCCCTCCACTTT.

The chain has TRBV4-2 and TRBJ1-4; D might be TRBD1 (5 bases). CDR3 size: 17 residues. CDR1 and CDR2 (germline): LGHNA, YNFKEQ. The ends were cut back, 1 base at V and 5 bases at J, with 17 bases in the middle. CDR3 sequence: CASSQASGRGGNEKLFF. The CDR3 DNA reads as TGTGCCAGCAGCCAAGCCTCAGGGCGGGGGGGGAATGAAAAACTGTTTTTT.

The V and J genes are TRBV5-4 and TRBJ1-2; a weak D match, TRBD1 (5 bases). The CDR3 sequence is 14 residues long. The germline V gene has CDR1 SGHNT and CDR2 YYREEE (reference sequence). V was trimmed by 4 bases and J by 8 bases, leaving 18 bases between them. The CDR3 protein is CASSHGGGEGGYTF. CDR3 sequence (DNA): TGTGCCAGCAGCCACGGGGGAGGGGAAGGCGGCTACACCTTC.

The J gene is TRBJ2-7, the V gene TRBV7-2; TRBD2 aligns across 12 bases. The germline gives CDR1 SGHTA, CDR2 FQGNSA. The CDR3 has 17 residues. The V and J ends lost 1 base and 0 bases, in that order; junction bases with no gene match: 4. The CDR3 sequence is CASSLGTSGASSYEQYF. Written as DNA, the CDR3 is TGTGCCAGCAGCTTAGGGACTAGCGGGGCAAGCTCCTACGAGCAGTACTTC.

CDR3 amino acids: CASSPGSGQGNYGYTF. In DNA, the CDR3 is TGTGCCAGCTCACCAGGATCCGGACAGGGCAACTATGGCTACACCTTC. The chain employs TRBV18 and TRBJ1-2, with 8 bases aligning to TRBD1. Per germline, CDR1 KGHSH and CDR2 LQKENI. The CDR3 extends over 16 amino acids. After removal of 2 bases from V and 2 bases from J, the junction contained 7 bases not matched to a gene.

The rearrangement joins TRBV7-2 to TRBJ2-7; maybe TRBD1 (5 bases). CDR1 and CDR2 (germline): SGHTA, FQGNSA. The ends were cut back, 5 bases at V and 2 bases at J, with 19 bases in the middle. The CDR3 sequence is 16 residues long. The CDR3 DNA sequence: TGTGCCAGCAGCAGACCCGACAGAAGGGGTCCCTACGAGCAGTACTTC. This gives the protein CASSRPDRRGPYEQYF.

The chain couples TRBV5-1 to TRBJ2-7, with D perhaps TRBD1 (5 bases). Germline V lookup: CDR1 SGHRS, CDR2 YFSETQ. Trimming shortened V by 2 bases and J by 3 bases, and 6 bases separated the two germline ends. The CDR3 covers 12 residues. The CDR3: CASSFQGYEQYF. The CDR3 nucleotides are TGCGCCAGCAGCTTCCAGGGCTACGAGCAGTACTTC.

This chain connects TRBV19 to TRBJ1-3; D call uncertain. Germline V gene sequence: CDR1 LNHDA, CDR2 SQIVND (reference sequence). Trimming removed 1 base at V and 0 bases at J, with 10 bases between. This CDR3 contains 16 residues. In DNA form, the CDR3 reads TGTGCCAGTAGTATAGGAAACAGAAACTCTGGAAACACCATATATTTT. Protein product: CASSIGNRNSGNTIYF.

This clone was seen many times. The chain has TRBV5-6 and TRBJ1-1; possible D gene TRBD1, 5 bases. The germline V gene has CDR1 SGHDT and CDR2 YYEEEE. The CDR3 covers 15 residues. V was cut by 2 bases and J by 4 bases, with 15 bases left in between. The CDR3 reads CASSLLNRRGTEAFF. The CDR3 DNA reads as TGTGCCAGCAGCTTATTGAACAGGCGGGGCACTGAAGCTTTCTTT.

This chain links TRBV7-2 with TRBJ2-1, with TRBD2 matching over 7 bases. V was clipped by 0 bases and J by 9 bases; unmatched bases: 11. Germline CDR1 reads SGHTA; CDR2 reads FQGNSA. The CDR3 consists of 16 residues. In DNA, the CDR3 is TGTGCCAGCAGCTTAGCGGTCCGGGCGGGAGTGGGTGAGCAGTTCTTC. Translated: CASSLAVRAGVGEQFF.

V gene TRBV3-1 (or the pseudogene TRBV3-2) combines with J gene TRBJ1-6; D is ambiguous. The V gene's germline CDR1 is LGHDT and CDR2 YNNKEL (reference sequence). There are 17 residues in the CDR3. V lost 3 bases to trimming and J lost 5 bases, with 17 bases between them. CDR3 in DNA: TGTGCCAGCAGCCATGAATGGGCCGCGGGGAATAATTCACCCCTCCACTTT. Translation gives CASSHEWAAGNNSPLHF.